This T cell receptor (beta chain) was sequenced during a study of cytomegalovirus exposure and HLA in healthy donors (dated by TCRdb to the late 2010s). About the investigation overall: A later analysis indicated that the roughly 130 validation repertoires were generated on the platform also employed for the 670 or so repertoires of the first cohort. Along with the approximately 670-subject first cohort, a separate validation cohort of some 130 different subjects was used. The study aimed to test whether cataloging public T cell receptors could reveal signatures of past pathogen exposure. The study combined high-throughput TCR immunosequencing, statistical association of individual TCRs with disease status, and machine learning to predict cytomegalovirus infection status.

Results and caveats for the whole study, not just this receptor: In the study, about 150 TCR beta chains were listed as associated with cytomegalovirus. In a later analysis, TCRs clustered in the first cohort were found to also tend to co-occur in the roughly 120 validation repertoires, with approximately 95% of cluster scores above 0. It was suggested by the authors that the approach could potentially be generalized to other disease states and immunological phenotypes. Most TCR sequences were observed very rarely across donors, whereas some public TCRs were present in many individuals. In vitro tests confirmed that a few of the cytomegalovirus-associated TCR beta chains recognize cytomegalovirus antigens. In both the original and validation cohorts, the classifier was reported to diagnose cytomegalovirus status with high specificity and sensitivity. A later analysis lacked HLA typing for the validation cohort, so it scored co-occurrence in that cohort across all 130 or so repertoires.

The donors were included in the validation cohort of over a hundred subjects, a group kept apart from the approximately 700-subject first cohort. Worth noting for this clone: What this receptor recognizes is not known. The sample holds no much larger clone one base away, and base qualities are not on file.

The library was built by means of the immunoSEQ multiplex PCR assay. For the original study's pipeline: A statistical classification framework was developed to diagnose cytomegalovirus status using the catalog of TCR beta chain sequences. TCRdb limited this immuneACCESS table to in-frame rearrangements with V and J called. A share of clones is missing; checked studies link under half to unresolved V genes, and the rest is unexplained. V, J and clone size derive from that table, while D and trimming were established from the DNA sequence. The sample includes about 280,000 clones, with more than 75% observed a single time. Clones ranked in the top ten supply 0.92% of the sample. The CDR3 sequence holds 14 residues, the cysteine and phenylalanine included. The sequence is cut down to CDR3 DNA, 42 bases in frame from base 1. Unmatched junction bases come to 1, with V trimmed by 4 bases and J by 4 bases. In the germline V gene, CDR1 corresponds to SGHTA and CDR2 to FQGTGA.

The source is a woman aged 18-35 years in good health and CMV-seronegative. Source material: PBMCs. The chain joins TRBV7-3 to TRBJ2-7; TRBD2 lines up with 13 middle nucleotides. The nucleotide sequence reads as follows: TGTGCCAGCAGCTGGACTAGCGGGAGTTACGAGCAGTACTTC. This gives the protein CASSWTSGSYEQYF.